This TCR beta chain was sequenced in a study of T-cell reconstitution after alpha-beta-depleted transplantation in children. Comments on this clonotype: Its cognate antigen is unknown.

Study results and caveats: A year had passed since transplant, and T-cell counts and diversity by then came mostly from newly produced T cells. Surviving recipient cells, namely T cells and thymic progenitors, were the source of high day-60 TCRbeta diversity in some patients. The origin of alpha-beta T cells about two months after transplant was reportedly several hundred expanded graft clones.

Preparation of the TCRbeta library involved a method that used unique molecular identifiers. TCRdb processed the PCR reads anew with MiXCR; each CDR3 protein has one entry. The repertoire holds roughly 220,000 distinct CDR3 sequences, approximately 8.4% seen once, with roughly 36% in the top ten. The CDR3 loop spans 13 amino acids. Per germline, CDR1 SQVTM and CDR2 ANQGSEA. Trimming cost V 3 bases and J 0 bases, with 8 bases left between them. The chain is built from TRBV29-1 and TRBJ1-1; possible D gene TRBD1, 5 bases. Specimen: PBMCs, mostly from graft donor cells, collected 360 days after TCRalphabeta/CD19-depleted stem cell transplant. This TCR was sampled from a male patient between 2 and 10 years old who had a stem cell transplant for acute myeloid leukemia, so the T cells may come from the graft donor. CDR3 in amino acids: CSVERGMNTEAFF. The CDR3 nucleotides are TGCAGCGTTGAGCGGGGGATGAACACTGAAGCTTTCTTT.